This TCR beta chain was identified during a study of CD8+CD57+ T cells in acquired aplastic anemia. Looked up from germline, CDR1 is SGHNT and CDR2 is YENEEA. V lost 6 bases, J lost 6 bases, and 13 bases lay in between. The CDR3 extends over 13 amino acids. Whoever was chosen for sequencing had shown CD8+CD57+ cell expansion by flow cytometry. Genomic DNA served as template for TCR beta VDJ and CDR3 profiling. In TCRdb, the reads were re-called with MiXCR into one record per CDR3 protein. The table includes fewer than 300,000 distinct CDR3 sequences, 65% to 90% detected once. The receptor was isolated from a human donor with aplastic anemia. The chain uses TRBV11-3 and TRBJ2-3; no clear D gene. The sample consisted of sorted CD4+, CD8+, or CD8+CD57+ T cells (not recorded which) from PBMCs. This CDR3 is CASSVDLRDTQYF. DNA for the CDR3: TGTGCCAGCAGTGTAGATCTGAGGGATACGCAGTATTTT.